The following is a T cell receptor (beta chain) sequence with its context. Antigen specificity is unknown. The sample comes from a study of response to subunit inactivated influenza vaccine. General study points: That few new T cells are recruited by each seasonal influenza vaccination was the authors' suggestion.

TCRdb re-called the RT-PCR reads through MiXCR, storing one row per CDR3 protein. The sample has 700,000 to 900,000 distinct CDR3 sequences, around 21% seen once. V was pared by 4 bases and J by 4 bases, with 11 bases between. CDR1 SGHDT and CDR2 YYEEEE come from the germline V gene. The CDR3 has 13 residues. The sequence came from a man aged 50-59 years who received an inactivated influenza vaccine. The sample here was PBMCs from blood, taken 5 to 6 days after vaccination. The chain has TRBV5-6 and TRBJ1-2; perhaps TRBD1 as D (5 bases). The CDR3 nucleotides read TGTGCCAGCAGCATCCGGGACGGCTATGGCTACACCTTC. Translating gives CASSIRDGYGYTF.